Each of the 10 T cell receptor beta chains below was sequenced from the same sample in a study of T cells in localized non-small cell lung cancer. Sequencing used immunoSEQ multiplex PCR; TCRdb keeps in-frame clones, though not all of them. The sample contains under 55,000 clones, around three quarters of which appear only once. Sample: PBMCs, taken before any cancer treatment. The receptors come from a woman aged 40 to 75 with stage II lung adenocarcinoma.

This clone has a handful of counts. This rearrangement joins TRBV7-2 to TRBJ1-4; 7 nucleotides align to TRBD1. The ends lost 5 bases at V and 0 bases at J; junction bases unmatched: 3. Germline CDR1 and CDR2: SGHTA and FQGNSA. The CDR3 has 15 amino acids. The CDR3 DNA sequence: TGTGCCAGCAGCACCGACAGGGCAACTAATGAAAAACTGTTTTTT. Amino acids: CASSTDRATNEKLFF.

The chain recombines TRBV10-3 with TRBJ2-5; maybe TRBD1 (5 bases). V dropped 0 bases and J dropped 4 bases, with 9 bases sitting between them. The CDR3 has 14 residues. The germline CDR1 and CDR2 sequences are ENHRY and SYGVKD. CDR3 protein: CAISESSGSETQYF. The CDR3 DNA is TGTGCCATCAGTGAGTCGTCAGGGTCAGAGACCCAGTACTTC.

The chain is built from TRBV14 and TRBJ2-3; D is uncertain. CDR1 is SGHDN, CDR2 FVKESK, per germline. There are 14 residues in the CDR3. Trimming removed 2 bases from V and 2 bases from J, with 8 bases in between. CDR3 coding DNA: TGTGCCAGCAGCCAACTCCTGTTCACAGATACGCAGTATTTT. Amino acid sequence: CASSQLLFTDTQYF.

This chain's CDR3 is CASSLDRVGYEQYF. In DNA form, the CDR3 reads TGTGCCAGCAGCTTGGACAGGGTGGGCTACGAGCAGTACTTC. This chain connects TRBV5-5 to TRBJ2-7; D is possibly TRBD1 (6 bases). V lost 0 bases, J lost 3 bases, and 10 bases lay in between. Germline CDR1 is SGHKS and CDR2 is YYEKEE (reference sequence). This CDR3 has 14 amino acids.

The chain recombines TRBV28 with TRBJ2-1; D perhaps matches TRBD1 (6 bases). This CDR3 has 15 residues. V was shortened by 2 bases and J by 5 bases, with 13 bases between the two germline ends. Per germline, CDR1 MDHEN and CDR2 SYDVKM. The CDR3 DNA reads TGTGCCAGCAGTTTACAGGGGAGAGTCGACAATGAGCAGTTCTTC. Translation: CASSLQGRVDNEQFF.

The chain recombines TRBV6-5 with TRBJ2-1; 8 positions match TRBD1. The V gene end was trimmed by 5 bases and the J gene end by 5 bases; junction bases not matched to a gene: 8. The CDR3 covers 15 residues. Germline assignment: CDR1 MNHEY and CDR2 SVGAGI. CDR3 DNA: TGTGCCAGCAGTACGGACAGGGCCGTTAACAATGAGCAGTTCTTC. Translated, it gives CASSTDRAVNNEQFF.

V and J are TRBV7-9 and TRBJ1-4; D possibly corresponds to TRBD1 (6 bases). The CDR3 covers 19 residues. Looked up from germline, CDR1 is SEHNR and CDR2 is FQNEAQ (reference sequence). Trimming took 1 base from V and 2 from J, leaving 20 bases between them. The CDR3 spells CASSLDGIVLGATNEKLFF. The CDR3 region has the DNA TGTGCCAGCAGCTTAGACGGTATCGTTTTGGGGGCCACTAATGAAAAACTGTTTTTT.

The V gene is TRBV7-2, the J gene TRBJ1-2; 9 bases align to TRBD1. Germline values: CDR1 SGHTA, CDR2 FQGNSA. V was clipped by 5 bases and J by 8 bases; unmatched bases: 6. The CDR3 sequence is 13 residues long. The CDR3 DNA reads TGTGCCAGCAGCCCGGGACAGGGAGGCGGCTACACCTTC. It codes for CASSPGQGGGYTF.

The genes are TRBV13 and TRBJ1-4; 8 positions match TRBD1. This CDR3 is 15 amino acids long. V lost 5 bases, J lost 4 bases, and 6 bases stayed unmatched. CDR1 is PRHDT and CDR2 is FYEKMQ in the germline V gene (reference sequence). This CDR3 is CASSTRTGINEKLFF. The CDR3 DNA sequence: TGTGCCAGCAGCACCCGGACAGGGATTAATGAAAAACTGTTTTTT.

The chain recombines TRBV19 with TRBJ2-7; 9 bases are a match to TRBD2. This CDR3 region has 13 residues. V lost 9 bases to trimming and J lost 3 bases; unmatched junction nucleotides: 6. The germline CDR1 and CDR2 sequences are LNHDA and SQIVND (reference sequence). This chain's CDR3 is CASSGGSVYEQYF. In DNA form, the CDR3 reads TGTGCCAGCAGCGGGGGGTCCGTCTACGAGCAGTACTTC.